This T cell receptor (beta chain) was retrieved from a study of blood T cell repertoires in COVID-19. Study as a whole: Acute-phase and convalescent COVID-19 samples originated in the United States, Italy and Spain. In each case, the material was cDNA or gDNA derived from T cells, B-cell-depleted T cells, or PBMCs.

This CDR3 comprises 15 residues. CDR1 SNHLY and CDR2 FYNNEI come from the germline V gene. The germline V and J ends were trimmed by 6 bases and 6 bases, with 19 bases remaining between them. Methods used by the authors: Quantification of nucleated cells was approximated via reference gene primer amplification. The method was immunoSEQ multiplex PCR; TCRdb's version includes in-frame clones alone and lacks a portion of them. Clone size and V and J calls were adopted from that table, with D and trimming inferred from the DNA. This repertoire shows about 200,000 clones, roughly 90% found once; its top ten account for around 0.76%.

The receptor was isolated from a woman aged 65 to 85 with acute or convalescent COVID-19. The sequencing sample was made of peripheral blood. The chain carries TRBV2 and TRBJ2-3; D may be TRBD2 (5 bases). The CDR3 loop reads CASRRTGNGFDTQYF. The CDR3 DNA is TGTGCCAGCAGAAGGACGGGGAACGGATTTGATACGCAGTATTTT.